This T cell receptor beta chain was captured by sequencing in a study of control samples from healthy donors and cancer patients. The data were produced by immunoSEQ multiplex PCR, yet TCRdb's version contains in-frame clones alone and is incomplete. The sample contains some 210,000 clones, 91% of which appear only once. CDR3 length: 15 amino acids. The trim removed 2 bases at V and 3 bases at J, leaving 7 bases unmatched. The germline V gene encodes CDR1 MNHNS and CDR2 SASEGT. This clone showed up just a few times. This chain uses TRBV6-1 with TRBJ2-7, with TRBD1 matching over 7 bases. This sequence originates from a man between 25 and 39 years old in good health. Sequencing was done on a sample of blood. The CDR3 sequence: CASSETGEGGYEQYF. The CDR3 DNA follows: TGTGCCAGCAGTGAAACAGGGGAAGGGGGCTACGAGCAGTACTTC.